Below, 13 T cell receptor beta chains from the same sample are listed, as sequenced in a study of CD8+ T cells in alopecia areata. Treatment here: oral pan-JAK inhibitor, 5-10 mg twice daily. Sequencing templates came from extracted RNA that was reverse transcribed into cDNA. The data were produced by immunoSEQ multiplex PCR, yet TCRdb's version contains in-frame clones alone and is incomplete. The sample has around 200,000 clones; 50% to 60% are singletons. Sequencing was performed on CD4+ T cells sorted from blood, taken at week 4, from a patient treated with tofacitinib. Source of these receptors: a human donor with alopecia areata.

In this sample, this clone turned up many times. The V and J genes are TRBV29-1 and TRBJ2-5; no firm D call. The CDR3 has 11 amino acids. V lost 4 bases and J 5 bases, leaving 8 bases between the germline ends. CDR1 is SQVTM, CDR2 ANQGSEA, per germline. The CDR3 sequence is CSVVISETQYF. DNA of the CDR3: TGCAGCGTTGTGATATCGGAGACCCAGTACTTC.

V gene TRBV19 combines with J gene TRBJ1-2; TRBD1 is a possible D gene (5 bases). The V gene's germline CDR1 is LNHDA and CDR2 SQIVND (reference sequence). The CDR3 loop spans 14 amino acids. Trimming stripped 9 bases from V and 3 bases from J, with 17 bases between. In DNA, the CDR3 is TGTGCCAGCAGAAAAGGGGACGGCTACTATGGCTACACCTTC. Translating it yields CASRKGDGYYGYTF.

The table lists this clone with a few counts. The chain links TRBV7-9 to TRBJ2-3, with a weak D call TRBD2 (6 bases). CDR1 and CDR2 from the germline V gene are SEHNR and FQNEAQ (reference sequence). The CDR3 is 15 amino acids. The ends were cut back, 6 bases at V and 2 bases at J, with 15 bases in the middle. The CDR3 is CASRGNSGPTDTQYF. The CDR3 bases are TGTGCCAGCAGGGGAAATAGCGGTCCCACAGATACGCAGTATTTT.

This chain links TRBV9 with TRBJ2-3; the D is unclear. The germline V and J ends were trimmed by 0 bases and 6 bases, with 8 bases remaining between them. CDR1 SGDLS and CDR2 YYNGEE come from the germline V gene. CDR3 length equals 13 residues. Here the CDR3 reads CASSVDPRDTQYF. The CDR3 DNA sequence: TGTGCCAGCAGCGTAGACCCGAGGGATACGCAGTATTTT.

V is TRBV25-1 and J is TRBJ2-7; 7 nucleotides align to TRBD2. The CDR3 extends over 15 amino acids. V dropped 5 bases and J dropped 4; count of bases not matched to a gene: 11. The germline V gene encodes CDR1 MGHDK and CDR2 SYGVNS. The chain's CDR3 is CASSLSGGKQYEQYF. Written as DNA, the CDR3 is TGTGCCAGCAGTCTATCGGGGGGAAAACAATACGAGCAGTACTTC.

The V gene is TRBV29-1, the J gene TRBJ2-1; 7 bases are shared with TRBD1. This CDR3 spans 12 amino acids. Germline CDR1 reads SQVTM; CDR2 reads ANQGSEA. The J segment lost 11 bases and the V segment lost 0 bases, leaving 4 bases of the junction unmatched. CDR3 coding DNA: TGCAGCGTTGAAGATCAGGGGGACAAGCAGTTCTTC. This translates into CSVEDQGDKQFF.

The chain links TRBV4-3 to TRBJ2-4, with 11 bases matching TRBD2. In germline, CDR1 is LGHNA, CDR2 YSLEER. There are 19 residues in the CDR3. V dropped 0 bases and J dropped 6; count of bases not matched to a gene: 13. The DNA of the CDR3 is TGCGCCAGCAGCCAAGATCTGACGATAGCGGGAGGGCCGGCAAACATTCAGTACTTC. Residues: CASSQDLTIAGGPANIQYF.

The V call is TRBV15, the J call TRBJ2-5; TRBD1 might be the D (5 bases). This CDR3 is built from 13 residues. Germline assignment: CDR1 LNHNV and CDR2 YYDKDF (reference sequence). The V gene lost 0 bases and the J gene lost 7 bases, with 9 bases spanning the gap. The CDR3 protein is CATSRETGRTQYF. CDR3 bases: TGTGCCACCAGCAGAGAAACAGGCCGGACCCAGTACTTC.

This clone was seen a few times. CDR3 DNA: TGCAGCGTAGGGACGGTAACTAACTATGGCTACACCTTC. It yields the protein CSVGTVTNYGYTF. V is TRBV29-1 and J is TRBJ1-2; maybe TRBD1 (5 bases). CDR3 size: 13 residues. V gave up 6 bases and J gave up 0 bases, with 11 bases separating them. Looked up from germline, CDR1 is SQVTM and CDR2 is ANQGSEA.

This chain joins TRBV9 and TRBJ1-5; D remains unclear. The germline V gene has CDR1 SGDLS and CDR2 YYNGEE. The V and J ends lost 3 bases and 4 bases respectively, with 14 bases between them. The CDR3 spans 15 residues. CDR3 residues: CASSATGLRNQPQHF. DNA of the CDR3: TGTGCCAGCAGCGCTACCGGACTGCGGAATCAGCCCCAGCATTTT.

The V and J genes are TRBV19 and TRBJ2-7, with D possibly TRBD1 on 6 matching bases. Between the trimmed V and J ends, which lost 3 bases and 4 bases, there was a span of 16 bases. The length of the CDR3 is 15 residues. Germline assignment: CDR1 LNHDA and CDR2 SQIVND (reference sequence). CDR3 amino acids: CASSMGHSASYEQYF. The CDR3 region has the DNA TGTGCCAGTAGTATGGGACATTCAGCTAGTTACGAGCAGTACTTC.

The V gene is TRBV18, the J gene TRBJ1-2; tentative D call: TRBD1 (5 bases). Trimming shortened V by 1 base and J by 3 bases, and 6 bases separated the two germline ends. Germline CDR1 is KGHSH and CDR2 is LQKENI. The CDR3 is made up of 13 amino acids. For the CDR3, the DNA is TGTGCCAGCTCACCACTGGGGGACTATGGCTACACCTTC. Translating it yields CASSPLGDYGYTF.

This clone was observed a handful of times. V is TRBV27 and J is TRBJ2-5; possible D gene TRBD2, 5 bases. V gave up 7 bases and J gave up 10 bases, with 19 bases separating them. The CDR3 contains 13 residues. The germline V gene encodes CDR1 MNHEY and CDR2 SMNVEV (reference sequence). CDR3 coding DNA: TGTGCCAGCATGCCCGGAGGACGTTGGGTCCAGTACTTC. This sequence encodes CASMPGGRWVQYF.